The source of this TCR beta chain is a study of blood T cell repertoires in COVID-19. Study summary: COVID-19 samples, acute and convalescent, were from the United States, Italy and Spain.

Only one count was recorded for this clone. Source study methods: Amplifying reference gene primers gave estimates of nucleated cell counts. The data were produced by immunoSEQ multiplex PCR, yet TCRdb's version contains in-frame clones alone and is incomplete. V, J and clone size derive from that table, while D and trimming were established from the DNA sequence. The profile covers tens of thousands of clones, with over 75% appearing a single time and 11% taken by the ten largest. The CDR3 is made up of 15 amino acids. V was shortened by 3 bases and J by 2 bases, with 13 bases between the two germline ends. Germline loops: CDR1 KGHSH, CDR2 LQKENI.

V is TRBV18 and J is TRBJ1-1; D not resolved. The sequencing input was peripheral blood. The receptor comes from an elderly man with acute or convalescent COVID-19. Here the CDR3 DNA reads TGTGCCAGCTCACCCGCTATGGGAGTTAACACTGAAGCTTTCTTT. This codes for CASSPAMGVNTEAFF. Full variable domain (outside the CDR3, taken from reference TRBV18 and TRBJ1-1): NAGVMQNPRHLVRRRGQEARLRCSPMKGHSHVYWYRQLPEEGLKFMVYLQKENIIDESGMPKERFSAEFPKEGPSILRIQQVVRGDSAAYFCASSPAMGVNTEAFFGQGTRLTVV.